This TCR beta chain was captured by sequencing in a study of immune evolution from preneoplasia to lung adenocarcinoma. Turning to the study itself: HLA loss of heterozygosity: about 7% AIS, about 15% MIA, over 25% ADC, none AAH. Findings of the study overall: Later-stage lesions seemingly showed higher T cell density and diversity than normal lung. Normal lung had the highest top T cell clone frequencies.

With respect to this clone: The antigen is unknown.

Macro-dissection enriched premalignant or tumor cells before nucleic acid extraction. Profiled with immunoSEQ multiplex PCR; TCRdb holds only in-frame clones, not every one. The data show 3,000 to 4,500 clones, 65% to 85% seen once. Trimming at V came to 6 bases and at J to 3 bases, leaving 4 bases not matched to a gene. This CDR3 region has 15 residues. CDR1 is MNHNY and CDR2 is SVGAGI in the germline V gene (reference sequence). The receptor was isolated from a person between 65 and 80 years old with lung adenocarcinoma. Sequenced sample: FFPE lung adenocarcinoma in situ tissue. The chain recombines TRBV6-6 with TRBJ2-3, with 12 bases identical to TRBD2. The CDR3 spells CASSRLAGATDTQYF. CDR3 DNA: TGTGCCAGCAGCAGACTAGCGGGAGCTACAGATACGCAGTATTTT.